This TCR beta chain was recovered during a study of identical twins. Only healthy Caucasians were enrolled as donors. Findings of the study overall: In cord blood, abundant beta clonotypes had fewer insertions; memory showed no trend.

TCRdb recomputed calls from the 5' RACE reads with MiXCR, one row per CDR3 protein. This table has approximately 630,000 distinct CDR3 sequences, roughly 6.6% appearing once. As regards this clonotype: The antigen is undetermined.

CDR1 and CDR2 from the germline V gene are SGHDT and YYEEEE. Trimming cost V 0 bases and J 8 bases, with 17 bases left between them. There are 15 residues in the CDR3. A further study also used this sample, focusing on yellow fever vaccine responses in identical twins.

The sample comprised PBMCs. The genes are TRBV5-6 and TRBJ1-2; D is possibly TRBD1 (6 bases). This receptor was taken from a woman in her late teens or twenties in good health. This CDR3 reads CASSLESGVLRGYTF. Here the CDR3 DNA reads TGTGCCAGCAGCTTGGAATCAGGGGTCTTGCGAGGCTACACCTTC.